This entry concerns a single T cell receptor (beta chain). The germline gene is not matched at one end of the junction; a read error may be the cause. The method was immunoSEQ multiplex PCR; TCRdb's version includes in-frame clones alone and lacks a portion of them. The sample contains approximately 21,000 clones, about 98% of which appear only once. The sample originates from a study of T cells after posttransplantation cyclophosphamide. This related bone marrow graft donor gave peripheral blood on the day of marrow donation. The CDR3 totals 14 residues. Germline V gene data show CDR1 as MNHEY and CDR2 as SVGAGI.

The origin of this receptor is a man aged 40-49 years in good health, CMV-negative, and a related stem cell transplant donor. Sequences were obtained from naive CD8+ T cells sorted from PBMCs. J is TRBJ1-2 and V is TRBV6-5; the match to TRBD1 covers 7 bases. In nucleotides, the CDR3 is TGTGCCAGCAGTGACTCGACAGGGTACTATGGCTACACCTTC. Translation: CASSDSTGYYGYTF.